The present TCR beta chain was sequenced within a study of control samples from healthy donors and cancer patients. A note on this clone: One junction end does not reproduce the germline sequence, and a read error may be involved.

The data were produced by immunoSEQ multiplex PCR, yet TCRdb's version contains in-frame clones alone and is incomplete. The sample holds 80,000 or so clones; around 92% are singletons and the top ten take 15% to 20%. Germline V gene lookup returns CDR1 MNHNS and CDR2 SASEGT. CDR3 length: 14 residues. The rearrangement uses TRBV6-1 and TRBJ2-7, with D perhaps assigned TRBD1 or TRBD2 (5 bases each). The source is a middle-aged man in good health. Material for sequencing was blood. The CDR3 DNA reads TGCGCCAGCAGTTTTGGGACGGACTCCTACGAGCAGTACTTC. It specifies CASSFGTDSYEQYF.